This entry concerns a single T cell receptor (beta chain). This specimen belongs to a study of T cell responses to AZD1222 COVID-19 vaccine. Here immunoSEQ multiplex PCR was the method, and the copy in TCRdb shows in-frame clones only, minus some. Of approximately 80,000 clones listed, approximately 90% were seen once; the top ten hold about 23%. The receptor was isolated from an adult in good health. Sequences were derived from peripheral blood, sampled on day 0 of AZD1222 vaccination.

The CDR3 region has the DNA TGTGCCAGCAGCTTAAGACAGAGCACGGGCTACACCTTC. The encoded protein is CASSLRQSTGYTF. The rearrangement links TRBV7-3 to TRBJ1-2; possibly TRBD1 for D (5 bases). V dropped 1 base and J dropped 8 bases, with 11 bases sitting between them. This CDR3 has 13 amino acids. Germline V lookup: CDR1 SGHTA, CDR2 FQGTGA.